This T cell receptor beta chain derives from a study of OX40 agonist ivuxolimab in advanced cancers. Study summary: Two patients with cutaneous melanoma and one with hepatocellular carcinoma, three in total, showed partial responses.

Profiling relied on immunoSEQ multiplex PCR, and the TCRdb table lists in-frame clones only, not all of them. The table records approximately 70,000 clones, 85% of them present only once. Baseline was the first blood sampling point, followed by cycle 4 day 1 and cycle 7 day 1. A remark on this clone: Its specificity is unknown.

Germline CDR1 and CDR2: MNHNS and SASEGT. This CDR3 is built from 14 residues. V lost 1 base and J lost 4, with 8 bases in between. Study-level results: Clonal expansion from baseline to week 6 occurred in both CD4+ and CD8+ T cells. People who partly responded at 0.1-3.0 mg/kg had some of the least clonal expansion seen.

J is TRBJ1-5 and V is TRBV6-1; D not certain. This receptor was taken from an adult with an advanced solid tumor such as melanoma, head and neck, liver or kidney cancer. Sequences were derived from CD4+ or CD8+ T cells sorted from blood, sampled in a trial of the OX40 agonist ivuxolimab. CDR3 sequence reads: CASSEGSGNQPQHF. The DNA of the CDR3 is TGTGCCAGCAGTGAAGGGTCTGGGAATCAGCCCCAGCATTTT.